This T cell receptor beta chain is from a study of T-cell reconstitution after alpha-beta-depleted transplantation in children. Study-wide points: A year had passed since transplant, and T-cell counts and diversity by then came mostly from newly produced T cells. Some patients owed their high day-60 TCRbeta diversity to surviving recipient T cells and thymic progenitors.

A word on this clonotype: Its antigen is still unknown.

TCRbeta library construction was performed incorporating unique molecular identifiers. One entry per CDR3 protein, called by TCRdb with MiXCR from the PCR reads. Here the sample spans about 120,000 distinct CDR3 sequences, 10% being singletons. This CDR3 is 14 amino acids long. Germline V gene lookup returns CDR1 MNHNS and CDR2 SASEGT. V was trimmed by 5 bases and J by 6 bases, leaving 15 bases between them. The source is a boy between 2 and 15 years old with acute lymphoblastic leukemia, due to receive a stem cell transplant. The input for sequencing was PBMCs, taken before TCRalphabeta/CD19-depleted stem cell transplant. The V gene is TRBV6-1, the J gene TRBJ2-3, with D tentatively TRBD1 or TRBD2 (5 bases each). The CDR3 region has the DNA TGTGCCAGCAGTAAATTTCGAGGGGTTGATACGCAGTATTTT. As protein: CASSKFRGVDTQYF.